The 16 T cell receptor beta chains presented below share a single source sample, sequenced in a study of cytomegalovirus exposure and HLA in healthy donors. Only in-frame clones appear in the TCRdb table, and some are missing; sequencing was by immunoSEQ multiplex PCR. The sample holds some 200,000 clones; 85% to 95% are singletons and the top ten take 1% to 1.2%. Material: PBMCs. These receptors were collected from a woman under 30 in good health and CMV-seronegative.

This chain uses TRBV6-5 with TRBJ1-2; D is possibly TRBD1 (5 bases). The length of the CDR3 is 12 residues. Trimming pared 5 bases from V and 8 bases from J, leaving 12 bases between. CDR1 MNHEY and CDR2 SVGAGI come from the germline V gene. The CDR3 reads CASSRGGRGYTF. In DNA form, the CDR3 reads TGTGCCAGCAGTAGGGGAGGGCGGGGCTACACCTTC.

Here the CDR3 reads CASSGFRVEDEQFF. DNA of the CDR3: TGTGCCAGCAGTGGTTTCAGGGTCGAGGATGAGCAGTTCTTC. The V gene is TRBV6-1, the J gene TRBJ2-1, with D possibly matching TRBD1 (5 bases). The germline V gene encodes CDR1 MNHNS and CDR2 SASEGT. The CDR3 runs to 14 residues. V lost 4 bases to trimming and J lost 8 bases, with 15 bases between them.

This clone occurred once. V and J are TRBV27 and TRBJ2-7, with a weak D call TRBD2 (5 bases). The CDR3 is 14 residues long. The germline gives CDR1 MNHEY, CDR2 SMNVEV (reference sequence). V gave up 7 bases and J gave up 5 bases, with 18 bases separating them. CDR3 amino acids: CASTPGIFSDEQYF. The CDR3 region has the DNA TGTGCCAGCACCCCCGGGATCTTCAGCGACGAGCAGTACTTC.

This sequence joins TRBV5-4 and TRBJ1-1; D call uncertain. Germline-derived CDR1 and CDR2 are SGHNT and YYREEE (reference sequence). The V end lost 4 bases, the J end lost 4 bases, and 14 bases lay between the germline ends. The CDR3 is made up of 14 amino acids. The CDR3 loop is CASSGRFLGTEAFF. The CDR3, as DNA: TGTGCCAGCAGCGGGAGGTTTCTCGGCACTGAAGCTTTCTTT.

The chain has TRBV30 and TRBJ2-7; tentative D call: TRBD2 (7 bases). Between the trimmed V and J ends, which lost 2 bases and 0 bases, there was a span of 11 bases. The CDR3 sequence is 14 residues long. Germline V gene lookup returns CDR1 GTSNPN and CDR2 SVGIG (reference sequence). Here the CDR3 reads CAWSRGGGSYEQYF. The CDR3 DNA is TGTGCCTGGAGTCGGGGAGGGGGCTCCTACGAGCAGTACTTC.

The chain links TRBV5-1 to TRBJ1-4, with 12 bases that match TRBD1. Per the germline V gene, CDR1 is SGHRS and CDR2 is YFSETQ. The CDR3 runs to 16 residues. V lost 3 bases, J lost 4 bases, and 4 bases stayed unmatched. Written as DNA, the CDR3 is TGCGCCAGCAGCTCGGGACAGGGGGCGGGTAATGAAAAACTGTTTTTT. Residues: CASSSGQGAGNEKLFF.

The CDR3 is CSARRYYEQYF. The CDR3 DNA is TGCAGTGCTAGGAGGTACTACGAGCAGTACTTC. The rearrangement joins TRBV20-1 to TRBJ2-7; D remains unclear. The CDR3 extends over 11 amino acids. CDR1 is DFQATT, CDR2 SNEGSKA, per germline (reference sequence). V was pared by 3 bases and J by 3 bases, with 6 bases between.

DNA of the CDR3: TGTGCCACCAGCAGAGATTTGGGACAGGGCAGCTACAATGAGCAGTTCTTC. Translation: CATSRDLGQGSYNEQFF. The chain joins TRBV15 to TRBJ2-1, with 9 bases lining up with TRBD1. Per the germline V gene, CDR1 is LNHNV and CDR2 is YYDKDF (reference sequence). This CDR3 has 17 residues. The V segment lost 0 bases and the J segment 3 bases; nucleotides outside the gene matches: 6. The whole variable domain, remainder taken from reference TRBV15 and TRBJ2-1, is DAMVIQNPRYQVTQFGKPVTLSCSQTLNHNVMYWYQQKSSQAPKLLFHYYDKDFNNEADTPDNFQSRRPNTSFCFLDIRSPGLGDTAMYLCATSRDLGQGSYNEQFFGPGTRLTVL.

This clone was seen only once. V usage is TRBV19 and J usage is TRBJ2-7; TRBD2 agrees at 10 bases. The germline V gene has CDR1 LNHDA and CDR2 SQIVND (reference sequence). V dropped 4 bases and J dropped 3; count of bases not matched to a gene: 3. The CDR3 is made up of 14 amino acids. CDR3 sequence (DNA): TGTGCCAGTAGTACCCTAGCGGGAGTCTACGAGCAGTACTTC. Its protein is CASSTLAGVYEQYF.

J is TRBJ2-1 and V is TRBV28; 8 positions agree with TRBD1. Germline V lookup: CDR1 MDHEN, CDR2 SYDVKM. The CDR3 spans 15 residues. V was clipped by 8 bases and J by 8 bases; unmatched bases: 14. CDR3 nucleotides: TGTGCCAGCTGGTCCAGGGGGCTTAAAATGGATGAGCAGTTCTTC. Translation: CASWSRGLKMDEQFF.

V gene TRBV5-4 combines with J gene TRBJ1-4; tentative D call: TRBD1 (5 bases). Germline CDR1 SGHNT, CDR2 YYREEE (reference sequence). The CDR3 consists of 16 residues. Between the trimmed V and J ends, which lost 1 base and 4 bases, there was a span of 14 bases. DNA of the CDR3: TGTGCCAGCAGCTTGTACCCCCCCAGGGTTAATGAAAAACTGTTTTTT. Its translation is CASSLYPPRVNEKLFF. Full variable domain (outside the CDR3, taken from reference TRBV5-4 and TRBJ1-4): ETGVTQSPTHLIKTRGQQVTLRCSSQSGHNTVSWYQQALGQGPQFIFQYYREEENGRGNFPPRFSGLQFPNYSSELNVNALELDDSALYLCASSLYPPRVNEKLFFGSGTQLSVL.

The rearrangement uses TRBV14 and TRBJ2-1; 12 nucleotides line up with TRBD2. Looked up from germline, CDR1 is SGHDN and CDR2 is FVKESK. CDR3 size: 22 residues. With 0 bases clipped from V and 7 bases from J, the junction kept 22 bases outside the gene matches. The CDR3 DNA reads TGTGCCAGCAGCCAAGAGCCCCCGAGACAGGGGAGGCTAGCGGGAGGGCCAAATGAGCAGTTCTTC. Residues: CASSQEPPRQGRLAGGPNEQFF.

The CDR3 is CASRRRDLNEKLFF. The CDR3 bases are TGTGCCAGCAGGAGGCGGGACTTAAATGAAAAACTGTTTTTT. The V call is TRBV5-4, the J call TRBJ1-4, with D possibly matching TRBD1 (5 bases). V shed 5 bases and J shed 5 bases, with 13 bases lying between them. Germline V lookup: CDR1 SGHNT, CDR2 YYREEE (reference sequence). This CDR3 region has 14 residues.

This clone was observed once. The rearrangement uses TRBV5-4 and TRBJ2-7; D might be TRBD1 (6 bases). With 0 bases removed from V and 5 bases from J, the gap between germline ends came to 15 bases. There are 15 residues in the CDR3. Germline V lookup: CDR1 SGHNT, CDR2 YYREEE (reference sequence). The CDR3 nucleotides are TGTGCCAGCAGCTTGGTGGCCAGGGGATTCCACGAGCAGTACTTC. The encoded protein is CASSLVARGFHEQYF.

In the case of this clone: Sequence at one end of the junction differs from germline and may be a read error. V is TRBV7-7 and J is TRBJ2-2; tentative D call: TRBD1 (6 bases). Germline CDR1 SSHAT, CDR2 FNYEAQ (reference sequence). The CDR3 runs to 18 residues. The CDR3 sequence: CASSLSVPEDRNTGELFF. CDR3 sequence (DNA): TGTGCTAGCAGCTTATCCGTCCCCGAGGACAGGAACACCGGGGAGCTGTTTTTT.

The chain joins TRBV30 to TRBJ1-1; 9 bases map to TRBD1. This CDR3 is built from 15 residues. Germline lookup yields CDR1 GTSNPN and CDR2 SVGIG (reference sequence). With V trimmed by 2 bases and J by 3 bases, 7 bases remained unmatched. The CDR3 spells CAWSRWTGADTEAFF. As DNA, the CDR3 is TGTGCCTGGAGTAGATGGACAGGGGCGGACACTGAAGCTTTCTTT.